Reported below is one T cell receptor (beta chain). The target antigen is unknown. This sample is drawn from a study of T cell responses to AZD1222 COVID-19 vaccine. Sequencing used immunoSEQ multiplex PCR; TCRdb keeps in-frame clones, though not all of them. The sample has some 96,000 clones; 85% to 90% are singletons. The ends lost 4 bases at V and 1 base at J; junction bases unmatched: 4. The length of the CDR3 is 15 residues. The germline gives CDR1 SGHRS, CDR2 YFSETQ. Whole-study findings and limits: Two AZD1222 doses significantly raised spike-specific TCR breadth and depth over controls.

V is TRBV5-1 and J is TRBJ2-7; 11 nucleotides line up with TRBD2. The TCR comes from an adult who received the AZD1222 COVID-19 vaccine. The sequencing here drew on peripheral blood, taken 28 days after the second AZD1222 dose. The CDR3 nucleotides read TGCGCCAGCAGCCCTCTAGCGGGAGGATCCTACGAGCAGTACTTC. It encodes CASSPLAGGSYEQYF.